The entry that follows covers one T cell receptor (beta chain) sequence. The antigen is not known. This entry comes from a study of T-cell reconstitution after alpha-beta-depleted transplantation in children. Study-wide results and limits: The study traced high day-60 TCRbeta diversity in some patients to surviving recipient T cells and thymic progenitors.

The CDR3 length is 15 residues. Deletions cut 4 bases from V and 0 bases from J, with 13 bases between. The germline V gene has CDR1 SGHRS and CDR2 YFSETQ. This sample's TCRbeta library carried unique molecular identifier barcodes. TCRdb analysed the PCR reads with MiXCR anew, one entry per CDR3 protein. The table has about 980,000 distinct CDR3 sequences, around 30% seen once. The V gene is TRBV5-1, the J gene TRBJ1-1, with D possibly TRBD1 on 5 matching bases. This TCR came from a boy less than two years old who had a stem cell transplant for SCID, so the T cells may come from the graft donor. Source: PBMCs, mostly from graft donor cells, taken 360 days after TCRalphabeta/CD19-depleted stem cell transplant. This chain's CDR3 is CASSPGHELNTEAFF. The DNA for the CDR3 is TGCGCCAGCAGCCCGGGGCACGAGTTGAACACTGAAGCTTTCTTT.